These T cell receptor beta chains were read from a single sample in a study of regulatory T cells in long-lasting Graves disease. Each CDR3 protein is one row after TCRdb ran MiXCR on the multiplex PCR reads. The sample carries 500,000 to 800,000 distinct CDR3 sequences, roughly 30% recorded once. The material was peripheral blood mononuclear cells (PBMCs), obtained when the disease was refractory, from a patient treated with antithyroid drugs. The receptors were gathered from a female donor with Graves disease. CDR3s include the opening cysteine and the closing phenylalanine or tryptophan. The D gene is left open where the match is weak.

CDR3 length,J gene,V gene,D gene,CDR3 protein
15,TRBJ2-7,TRBV6-2/TRBV6-3,TRBD2,CASSGASGRTYEQYF
15,TRBJ1-4,TRBV7-2,NA,CASSLSGLYKEKLFF
14,TRBJ1-5,TRBV5-1,NA,CASSLESGDQPQHF
14,TRBJ1-6,TRBV27,TRBD1,CASSDRGGNSPLHF
11,TRBJ2-5,TRBV20-1,NA,CSATQQETQYF
14,TRBJ1-2,TRBV4-1,NA,CASSQESIGYGYTF
15,TRBJ2-7,TRBV27,NA,CASSLARGTAGEQYF
13,TRBJ1-2,TRBV12-3/TRBV12-4,NA,CASSHSGAGGYTF
16,TRBJ1-6,TRBV28,TRBD1,CASSLAVRQGLPPLHF
11,TRBJ1-2,TRBV29-1,NA,CSVAQHYGYTF
19,TRBJ2-5,TRBV9,TRBD1,CASSVESRTGATYQETQYF
14,TRBJ1-4,TRBV30,NA,CAWSTPGFNEKLFF
16,TRBJ2-5,TRBV7-9,NA,CASRHQEVRGQETQYF
11,TRBJ1-2,TRBV28,NA,CASSRSYGYTF
13,TRBJ1-2,TRBV28,NA,CASSSTPFYGYTF
14,TRBJ2-1,TRBV11-3,NA,CASSFSYGDNEQFF
13,TRBJ1-2,TRBV9,NA,CASSDNTPYGYTF
14,TRBJ2-2,TRBV10-3,NA,CAIRSLGASGELFF
18,TRBJ1-1,TRBV19,NA,CASSIGIWRSDMNTEAFF
14,TRBJ1-4,TRBV10-2,NA,CASTGGVLNEKLFF
17,TRBJ2-2,TRBV6-1,TRBD2,CASSEGLAGGRTGELFF
15,TRBJ2-7,TRBV19,TRBD2,CASSTGRGDTYEQYF
15,TRBJ2-5,TRBV20-1,NA,CSARDPRRDRETQYF
12,TRBJ2-5,TRBV3-1,NA,CASSRAPGTQYF
17,TRBJ2-7,TRBV20-1,NA,CSARDVGSESNRYEQYF
12,TRBJ1-2,TRBV28,NA,CATSGRTYGYTF
14,TRBJ2-7,TRBV6-1,TRBD1,CASSEQPRTGEQYF
15,TRBJ2-1,TRBV10-3,TRBD2,CAISEPSGGRNEQFF
15,TRBJ1-4,TRBV25-1,TRBD1,CASSGPDRGGEKLFF
15,TRBJ2-5,TRBV3-1,TRBD1,CASIKTGVREETQYF
15,TRBJ1-1,TRBV29-1,NA,CSVRGGTHSNTEAFF
15,TRBJ1-2,TRBV29-1,TRBD1,CSVYSGTGKENGYTF
15,TRBJ1-5,TRBV2,NA,CASRSDIVRNQLQHF
12,TRBJ1-1,TRBV29-1,NA,CSVEGRAPEAFF
14,TRBJ2-7,TRBV6-2/TRBV6-3,TRBD1,CASSLKDRGHEQYF
14,TRBJ2-2,TRBV2,NA,CASSPGIITGELFF
16,TRBJ1-1,TRBV5-1,NA,CASSFGTGYLNTEAFF
16,TRBJ1-2,TRBV6-1,TRBD1,CASTIGTGSSSGGYTF
14,TRBJ2-7,TRBV18,NA,CASSLRRGGYEQYF
16,TRBJ1-1,TRBV6-5,TRBD1,CASSYSPGGLGDKAFF
14,TRBJ1-4,TRBV15,NA,CATSGRQLDEKLFF
14,TRBJ2-2,TRBV12-3/TRBV12-4,NA,CASSLAEGLGELFF
12,TRBJ1-1,TRBV29-1,NA,CSVAPLNTEAFF
13,TRBJ1-2,TRBV2,NA,CASSDRVNYGYTF
14,TRBJ1-5,TRBV7-9,NA,CASSPEGRNQPQHF
15,TRBJ1-4,TRBV5-1,TRBD1,CASSETGGQKGKLFF
17,TRBJ2-6,TRBV11-2,NA,CASSVQGSVAGANVLTF
14,TRBJ1-1,TRBV28,NA,CASSTTLGGTEAFF